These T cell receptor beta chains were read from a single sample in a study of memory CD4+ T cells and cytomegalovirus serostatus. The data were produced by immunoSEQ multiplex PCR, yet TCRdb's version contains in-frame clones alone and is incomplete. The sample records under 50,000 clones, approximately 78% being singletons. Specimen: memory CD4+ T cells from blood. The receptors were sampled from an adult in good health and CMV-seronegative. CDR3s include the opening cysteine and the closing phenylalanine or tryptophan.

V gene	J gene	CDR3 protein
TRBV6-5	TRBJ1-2	CASSRAQGYGYTF
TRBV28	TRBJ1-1	CASSLITGGLNTEAFF
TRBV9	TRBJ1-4	CASSYGDGPEKLFF
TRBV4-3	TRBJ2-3	CASSQEKRGALDTQYF
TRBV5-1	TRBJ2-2	CASSLDPTGELFF
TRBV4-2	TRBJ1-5	CASSQDEGSHQPQHF
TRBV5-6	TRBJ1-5	CASSFGGLGNQPQHF
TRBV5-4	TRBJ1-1	CASSPDRHTEAFF
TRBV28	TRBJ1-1	CASMGGNRPEAFF
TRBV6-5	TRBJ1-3	CASSYNLGSGNTIYF
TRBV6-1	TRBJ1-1	CASRTPPWENTEAFF
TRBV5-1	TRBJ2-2	CASSPLAGGQGGELFF
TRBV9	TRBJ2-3	CASSGGGTQYF
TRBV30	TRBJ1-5	CAWRETGANNQPQHF
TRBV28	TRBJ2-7	CASSFGEGISREQYF
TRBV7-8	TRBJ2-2	CASSLGTGRPTGELFF
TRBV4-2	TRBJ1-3	CASSQVNWPGLQSGNTIYF
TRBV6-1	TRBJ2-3	CASVSGGATDTQYF
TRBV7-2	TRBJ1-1	CASSSWTGGRTEAFF
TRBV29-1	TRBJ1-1	CSVTRINTEAFF
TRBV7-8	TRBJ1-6	CASSPNRGSNSPLHF
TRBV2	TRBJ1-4	CASRTTTTNEKLFF
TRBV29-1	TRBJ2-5	CSVEEETQYF
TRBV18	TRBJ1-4	CASSPTGTRINEKLFF
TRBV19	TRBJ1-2	CASSTAPPGGYGYTF
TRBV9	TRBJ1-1	CASSVTGGYTEAFF
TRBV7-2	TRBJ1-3	CASSLMRFGLGGNTIYF
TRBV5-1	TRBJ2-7	CASSPEDRVGSYEQYF
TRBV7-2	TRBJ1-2	CASSRQGTNYGYTF
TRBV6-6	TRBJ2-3	CASSLAGTDTQYF
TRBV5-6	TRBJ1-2	CASSLGDRGQSYGYTF
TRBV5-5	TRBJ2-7	CASSLAGGQVISYEQYF
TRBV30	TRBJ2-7	CAWGGNRYEQYF
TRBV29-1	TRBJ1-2	CSGVEGVYGYTF
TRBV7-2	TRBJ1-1	CASSPREMNTEAFF
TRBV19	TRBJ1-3	CASRQGLNTIYF
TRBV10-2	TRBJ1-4	CASSESEGKLFF
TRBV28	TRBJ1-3	CASSVSSGNTIYF
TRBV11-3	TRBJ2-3	CASSSRLTDTQYF
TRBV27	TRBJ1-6	CASSLNVPGTALGPDSPLHF
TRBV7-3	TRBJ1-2	CASSLPGQAGYTF
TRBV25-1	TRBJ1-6	CASSLVYDNSPLHF
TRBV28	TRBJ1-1	CASSLWGGRAGVEAEAFF
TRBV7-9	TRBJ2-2	CASSSNRMNTGELFF
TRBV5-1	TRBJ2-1	CASSPSGGARSNEQFF
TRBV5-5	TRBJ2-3	CASNPGRSTDTQYF
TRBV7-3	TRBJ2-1	CASSLTNEQFF
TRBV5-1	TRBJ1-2	CASSSTGGQPYGYTF
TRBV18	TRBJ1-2	CASSLTGVMTGYTF
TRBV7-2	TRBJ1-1	CASSVRQISTEAFF
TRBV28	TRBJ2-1	CASSHHSGGANEQFF
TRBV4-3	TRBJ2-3	CASSQDLLAGGPWGTDTQYF
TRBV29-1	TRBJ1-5	CSVYTGEGNQPQHF
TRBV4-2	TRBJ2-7	CASSQVGGGEQYF
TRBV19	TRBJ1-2	CASSIRQLYGYTF
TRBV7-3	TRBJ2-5	CASSRGQQETQYF
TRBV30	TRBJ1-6	CAWTRGENSPLHF
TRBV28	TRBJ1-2	CASSLEVGGYTF
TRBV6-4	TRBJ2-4	CASRSSRSGGRNIQYF